What follows are 8 T cell receptor beta chains derived from one specimen sequenced in a study of cytomegalovirus exposure and HLA in healthy donors. This PCR relied on a set of 60 Vbeta primers and 13 Jbeta primers. Only in-frame clones appear in the TCRdb table, and some are missing; sequencing was by immunoSEQ multiplex PCR. This table holds 55,000 or so clones, almost 85% found once. The sample consisted of PBMCs. These receptors all stem from a middle-aged man in good health and CMV-seronegative.

The V and J genes are TRBV6-5 and TRBJ2-1; 8 bases agree with TRBD2. The CDR3 covers 15 residues. Germline-derived CDR1 and CDR2 are MNHEY and SVGAGI. V lost 4 bases to trimming and J lost 7 bases; unmatched junction nucleotides: 9. The DNA for the CDR3 is TGTGCCAGCAGTTCACCCGGGACTAGAGGAAATGAGCAGTTCTTC. It codes for CASSSPGTRGNEQFF.

CDR3 nucleotides: TGTGCCAGTAGGACTCCGGTAAGAGGAGAAAAACTGTTTTTT. Translation gives CASRTPVRGEKLFF. The chain has TRBV19 and TRBJ1-4; D is undetermined. The length of the CDR3 is 14 residues. V shed 6 bases and J shed 8 bases, with 16 bases lying between them. Looked up from germline, CDR1 is LNHDA and CDR2 is SQIVND (reference sequence).

The gene calls are TRBV4-1 and TRBJ1-2; D might be TRBD1 (6 bases). The ends were cut back, 3 bases at V and 4 bases at J, with 15 bases in the middle. The CDR3 is made up of 15 amino acids. The germline V gene has CDR1 MGHRA and CDR2 YSYEKL. CDR3 in amino acids: CASSQGLGGSYGYTF. In DNA form, the CDR3 reads TGCGCCAGCAGCCAGGGACTAGGGGGTTCCTATGGCTACACCTTC.

The chain carries TRBV28 and TRBJ2-7; TRBD2 matches 8 bases. V was pared by 8 bases and J by 4 bases, with 7 bases of the junction left unmatched. There are 13 residues in the CDR3. CDR1 MDHEN and CDR2 SYDVKM come from the germline V gene. CDR3 sequence: CASRRGGRYEQYF. For the CDR3, the DNA is TGTGCCAGCCGTCGGGGGGGCAGGTACGAGCAGTACTTC.

This chain uses TRBV7-6 with TRBJ1-1; the D is unclear. Germline V gene data show CDR1 as SGHVS and CDR2 as FNYEAQ. This CDR3 is 13 amino acids long. V was pared by 2 bases and J by 5 bases, with 9 bases between. This CDR3 is CASSLTGVTEAFF. In DNA, the CDR3 is TGTGCCAGCAGCTTAACCGGGGTAACTGAAGCTTTCTTT.

The chain links TRBV5-1 to TRBJ1-4, with a possible D match to TRBD1 (6 bases). Looked up from germline, CDR1 is SGHRS and CDR2 is YFSETQ. The V end was cut by 0 bases, the J end by 4 bases, with 13 bases between. The CDR3 sequence is 16 residues long. CDR3 in DNA: TGCGCCAGCAGCTTGGCGAGACAGGTCTTTAATGAAAAACTGTTTTTT. It specifies CASSLARQVFNEKLFF.

This rearrangement joins TRBV6-5 to TRBJ2-7, with 8 bases matching TRBD1. V shed 8 bases, J shed 3 bases, and the junction held 6 bases outside the gene matches. The CDR3 has 13 residues. Germline CDR1 is MNHEY and CDR2 is SVGAGI. The DNA of the CDR3 is TGTGCCAGCGGGGACAGGCCGTTCTACGAGCAGTACTTC. Amino acid sequence: CASGDRPFYEQYF.

J is TRBJ2-1 and V is TRBV7-3; D is uncertain. The V end was cut by 4 bases, the J end by 8 bases, with 12 bases between. This CDR3 contains 13 residues. Germline assignment: CDR1 SGHTA and CDR2 FQGTGA. The CDR3 DNA is TGTGCCAGCAGCTCCCTCAGCAGGCATGAGCAGTTCTTC. Translating gives CASSSLSRHEQFF.